This T cell receptor beta chain appears in the sequencing data of a study of cytomegalovirus exposure and HLA in healthy donors. Study-level findings and limits: From TCR beta sequences, most subjects' HLA-A and HLA-B alleles were reportedly predicted accurately. Most TCR sequences were seen very rarely across donors, but some public TCRs occurred in many.

V lost 4 bases to trimming and J lost 3 bases; unmatched junction nucleotides: 6. Germline CDR1 SGHRS, CDR2 YFSETQ. This CDR3 comprises 16 residues. This PCR relied on a set of 60 Vbeta primers and 13 Jbeta primers. Produced via immunoSEQ multiplex PCR; TCRdb's table is partial and in-frame only. In the table there are 200,000 or so clones, nearly 80% of which are singletons. This clone has just one count. What it recognizes is unknown. Sequencing used PBMCs. This clonotype was sampled from a man younger than 35 in good health and CMV-seronegative. The chain carries TRBV5-1 and TRBJ2-2; the match to TRBD1 covers 10 bases. CDR3 bases: TGCGCCAGCAGCCCCCGGACAGGGGGGGACACCGGGGAGCTGTTTTTT. Protein sequence: CASSPRTGGDTGELFF.